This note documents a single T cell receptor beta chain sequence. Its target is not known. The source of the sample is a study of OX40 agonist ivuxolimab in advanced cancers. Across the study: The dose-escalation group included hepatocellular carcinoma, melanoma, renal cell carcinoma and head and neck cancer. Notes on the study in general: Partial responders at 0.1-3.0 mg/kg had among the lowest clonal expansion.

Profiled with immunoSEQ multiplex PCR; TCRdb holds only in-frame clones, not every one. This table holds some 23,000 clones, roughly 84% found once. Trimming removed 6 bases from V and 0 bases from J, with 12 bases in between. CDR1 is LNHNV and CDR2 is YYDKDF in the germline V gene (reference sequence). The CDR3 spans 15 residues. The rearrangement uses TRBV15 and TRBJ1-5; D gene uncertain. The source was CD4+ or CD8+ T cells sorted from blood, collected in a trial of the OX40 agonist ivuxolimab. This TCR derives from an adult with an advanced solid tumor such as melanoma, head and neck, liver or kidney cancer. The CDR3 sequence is CATRTHGDSNQPQHF. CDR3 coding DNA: TGTGCCACCAGGACACACGGGGATAGCAATCAGCCCCAGCATTTT.